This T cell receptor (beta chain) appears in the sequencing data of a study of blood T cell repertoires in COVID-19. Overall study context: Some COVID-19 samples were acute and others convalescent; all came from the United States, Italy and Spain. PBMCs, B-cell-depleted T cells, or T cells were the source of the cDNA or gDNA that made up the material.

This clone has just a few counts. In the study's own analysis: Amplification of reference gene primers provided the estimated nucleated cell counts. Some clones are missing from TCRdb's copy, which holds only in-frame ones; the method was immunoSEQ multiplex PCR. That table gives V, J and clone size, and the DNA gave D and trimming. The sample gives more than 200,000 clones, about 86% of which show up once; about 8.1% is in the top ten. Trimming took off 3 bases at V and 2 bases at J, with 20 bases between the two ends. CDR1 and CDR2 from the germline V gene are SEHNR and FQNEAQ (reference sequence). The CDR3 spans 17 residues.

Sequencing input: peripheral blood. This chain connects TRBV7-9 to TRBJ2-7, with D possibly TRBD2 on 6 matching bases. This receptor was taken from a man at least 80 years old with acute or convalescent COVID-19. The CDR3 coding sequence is TGTGCCAGCAGCTTCCATTCCGGGACTTCTATCCCCTACGAGCAGTACTTC. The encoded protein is CASSFHSGTSIPYEQYF.